This TCR beta chain was retrieved from a study of blood T cell repertoires in COVID-19. Turning to the study itself: From T cells, B-cell-depleted T cells, or PBMCs came the material, which was cDNA or gDNA.

Assay used: immunoSEQ multiplex PCR; TCRdb lists only in-frame clones, some missing. The data hold roughly 200,000 clones, with approximately 85% observed a single time. The age range of participants was 18 to 89 years, with residence in fewer than 25 US areas. Participant-given clinical history determined each cohort assignment. Recovered status applied to Cohort 3 donors who had two consecutive negative PCRs. It also applied to those with clearance or with symptom resolution. The length of the CDR3 is 11 residues. With 8 bases removed from V and 6 bases from J, the gap between germline ends came to 10 bases. From germline, CDR1 is MNHEY and CDR2 SVGAGI.

Specimen: PBMCs or T cells enriched from blood (not recorded which). This TCR derives from a man in his forties or fifties who had recovered from COVID-19. The chain employs TRBV6-5 and TRBJ2-5, with TRBD1 as a possible D gene (6 bases). Here the CDR3 reads CASGGRKTQYF. The CDR3 nucleotides are TGTGCCAGCGGGGGCCGAAAGACCCAGTACTTC.